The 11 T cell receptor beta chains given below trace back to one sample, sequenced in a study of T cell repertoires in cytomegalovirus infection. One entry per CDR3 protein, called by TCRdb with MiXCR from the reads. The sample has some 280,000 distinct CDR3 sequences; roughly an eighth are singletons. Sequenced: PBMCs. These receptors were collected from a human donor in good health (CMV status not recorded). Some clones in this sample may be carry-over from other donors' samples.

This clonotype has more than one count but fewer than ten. The CDR3 spells CSGSSGGRWSYNEQFF. In DNA form, the CDR3 reads TGCAGTGGTTCTAGCGGGGGCCGTTGGTCCTACAATGAGCAGTTCTTC. The chain employs TRBV20-1 and TRBJ2-1, with TRBD2 matching 10 bases. V shed 7 bases, J shed 1 base, and the junction held 10 bases outside the gene matches. Germline V CDR1 and CDR2: DFQATT, SNEGSKA (reference sequence). The CDR3 spans 16 residues.

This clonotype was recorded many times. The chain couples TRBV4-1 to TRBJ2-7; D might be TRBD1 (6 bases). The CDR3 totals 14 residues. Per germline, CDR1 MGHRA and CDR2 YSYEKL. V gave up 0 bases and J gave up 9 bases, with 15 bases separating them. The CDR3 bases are TGCGCCAGCAGCCAAGATCTTACAGGGAAGGGGCAGTACTTC. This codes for CASSQDLTGKGQYF.

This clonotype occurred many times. The CDR3 DNA reads TGTGCCATCAGTTCTAACCGTGGGCCCTCCTACAATGAGCAGTTCTTC. This translates into CAISSNRGPSYNEQFF. The chain is built from TRBV10-3 and TRBJ2-1; D not certain. Germline V CDR1 and CDR2: ENHRY, SYGVKD. The V and J ends lost 5 bases and 0 bases respectively, with 14 bases between them. The CDR3 is 16 residues long.

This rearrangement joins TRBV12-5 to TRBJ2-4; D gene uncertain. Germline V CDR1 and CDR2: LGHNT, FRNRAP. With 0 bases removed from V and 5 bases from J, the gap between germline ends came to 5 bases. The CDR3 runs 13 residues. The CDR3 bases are TGTGCTAGTGGTTTGGTAGGCCAAAACATTCAGTACTTC. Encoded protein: CASGLVGQNIQYF.

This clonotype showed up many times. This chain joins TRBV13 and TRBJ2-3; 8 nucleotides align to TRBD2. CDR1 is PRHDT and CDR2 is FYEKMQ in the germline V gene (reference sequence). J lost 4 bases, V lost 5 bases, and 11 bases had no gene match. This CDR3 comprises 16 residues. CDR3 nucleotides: TGTGCCAGCAGCCGAACTACTAGCGGCCGGGCAGATACGCAGTATTTT. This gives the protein CASSRTTSGRADTQYF. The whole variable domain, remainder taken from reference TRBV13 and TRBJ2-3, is AAGVIQSPRHLIKEKRETATLKCYPIPRHDTVYWYQQGPGQDPQFLISFYEKMQSDKGSIPDRFSAQQFSDYHSELNMSSLELGDSALYFCASSRTTSGRADTQYFGPGTRLTVL.

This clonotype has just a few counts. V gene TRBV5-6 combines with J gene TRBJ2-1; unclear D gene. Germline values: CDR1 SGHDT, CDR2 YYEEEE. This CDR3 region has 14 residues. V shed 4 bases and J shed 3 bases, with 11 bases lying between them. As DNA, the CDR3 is TGTGCCAGCAGCCACGTTCCCAGCTACAATGAGCAGTTCTTC. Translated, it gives CASSHVPSYNEQFF.

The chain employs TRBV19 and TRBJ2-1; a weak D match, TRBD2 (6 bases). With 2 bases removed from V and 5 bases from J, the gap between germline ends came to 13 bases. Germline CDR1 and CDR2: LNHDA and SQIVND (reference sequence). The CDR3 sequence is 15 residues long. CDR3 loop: CASSIWTNGDNEQFF. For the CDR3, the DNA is TGTGCCAGTAGTATATGGACTAATGGGGACAATGAGCAGTTCTTC. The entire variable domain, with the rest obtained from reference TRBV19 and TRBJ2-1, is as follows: DGGITQSPKYLFRKEGQNVTLSCEQNLNHDAMYWYRQDPGQGLRLIYYSQIVNDFQKGDIAEGYSVSREKKESFPLTVTSAQKNPTAFYLCASSIWTNGDNEQFFGPGTRLTVL.

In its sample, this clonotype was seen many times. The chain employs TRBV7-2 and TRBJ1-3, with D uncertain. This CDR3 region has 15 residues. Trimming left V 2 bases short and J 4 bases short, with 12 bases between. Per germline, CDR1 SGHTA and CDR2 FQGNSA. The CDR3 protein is CASSLMGTIGNTIYF. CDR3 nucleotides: TGTGCCAGCAGCTTAATGGGTACTATCGGAAACACCATATATTTT.

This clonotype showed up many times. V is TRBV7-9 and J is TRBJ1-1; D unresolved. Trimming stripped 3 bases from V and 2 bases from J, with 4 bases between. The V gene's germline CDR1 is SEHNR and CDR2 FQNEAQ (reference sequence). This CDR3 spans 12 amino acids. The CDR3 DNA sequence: TGTGCCAGCAGCTTTCCTAACACTGAAGCTTTCTTT. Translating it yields CASSFPNTEAFF.

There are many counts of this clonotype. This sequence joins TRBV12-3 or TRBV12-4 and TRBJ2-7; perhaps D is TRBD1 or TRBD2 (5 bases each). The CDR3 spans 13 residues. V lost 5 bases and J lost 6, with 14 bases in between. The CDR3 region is CASSTNMGTEQYF. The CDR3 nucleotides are TGTGCCAGCAGTACTAATATGGGGACCGAGCAGTACTTC.

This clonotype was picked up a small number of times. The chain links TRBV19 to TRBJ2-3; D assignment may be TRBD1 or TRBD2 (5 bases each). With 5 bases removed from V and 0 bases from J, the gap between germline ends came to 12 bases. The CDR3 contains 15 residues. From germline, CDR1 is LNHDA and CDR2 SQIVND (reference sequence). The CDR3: CASSAGRPSTDTQYF. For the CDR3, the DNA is TGTGCCAGTAGTGCAGGGAGACCTAGCACAGATACGCAGTATTTT.